This T cell receptor beta chain was sequenced for a study of identifying expanded T cells in peripheral blood. Study-wide findings and caveats: Variance in clone template counts between roughly two-week samples significantly increased with total template count across all healthy donors. Technical replicates showed about 1.2 changed clones; approximately 2 weeks around 15; four weeks 19.

CDR1 SNHLY and CDR2 FYNNEI come from the germline V gene. V dropped 7 bases and J dropped 5 bases, with 11 bases sitting between them. The CDR3 totals 12 residues. Of note for this clone: The antigen is not known.

No infections or other immune events were documented during collection. Clones were sequenced by immunoSEQ multiplex PCR, and TCRdb holds only the in-frame ones, with some missing. Among about 58,000 clones listed, over 80% were seen once. Sequenced input: blood. This clonotype was sampled from a person between 18 and 69 years old in good health. V is TRBV2 and J is TRBJ2-5; D may be TRBD1 or TRBD2 (5 bases each). The CDR3 loop reads CASNTGRETQYF. For the CDR3, the DNA is TGTGCCAGCAATACGGGGCGGGAGACCCAGTACTTC.